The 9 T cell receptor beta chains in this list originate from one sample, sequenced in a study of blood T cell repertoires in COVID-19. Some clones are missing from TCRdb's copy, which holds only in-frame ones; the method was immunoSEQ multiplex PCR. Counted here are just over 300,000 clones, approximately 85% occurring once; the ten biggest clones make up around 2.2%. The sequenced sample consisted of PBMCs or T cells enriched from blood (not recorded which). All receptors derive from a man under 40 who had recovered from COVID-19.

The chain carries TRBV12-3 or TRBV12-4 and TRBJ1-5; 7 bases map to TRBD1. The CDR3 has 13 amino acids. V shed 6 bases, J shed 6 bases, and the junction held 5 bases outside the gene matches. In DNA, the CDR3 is TGTGCCAGCAGCCTGACAGGGTCTCAGCCCCAGCATTTT. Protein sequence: CASSLTGSQPQHF.

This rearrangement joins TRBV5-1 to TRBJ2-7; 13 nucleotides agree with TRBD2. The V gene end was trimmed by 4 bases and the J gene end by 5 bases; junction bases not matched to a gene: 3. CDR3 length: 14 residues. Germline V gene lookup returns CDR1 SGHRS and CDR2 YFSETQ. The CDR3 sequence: CASSGLAGDHEQYF. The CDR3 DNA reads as TGCGCCAGCAGCGGACTAGCGGGGGACCACGAGCAGTACTTC.

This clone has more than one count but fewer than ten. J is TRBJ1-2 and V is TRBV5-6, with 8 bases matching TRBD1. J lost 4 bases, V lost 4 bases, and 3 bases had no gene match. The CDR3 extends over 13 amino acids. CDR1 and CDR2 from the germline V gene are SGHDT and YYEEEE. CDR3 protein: CASSKGQAYGYTF. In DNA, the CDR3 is TGTGCCAGCAGCAAGGGACAGGCCTATGGCTACACCTTC.

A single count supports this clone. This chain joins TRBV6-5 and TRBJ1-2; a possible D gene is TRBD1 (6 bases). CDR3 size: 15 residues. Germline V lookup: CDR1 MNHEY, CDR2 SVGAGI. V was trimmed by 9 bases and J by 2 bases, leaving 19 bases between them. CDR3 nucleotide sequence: TGTGCCAGTAAAACGACAGGTCCTCAAAACTATGGCTACACCTTC. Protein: CASKTTGPQNYGYTF.

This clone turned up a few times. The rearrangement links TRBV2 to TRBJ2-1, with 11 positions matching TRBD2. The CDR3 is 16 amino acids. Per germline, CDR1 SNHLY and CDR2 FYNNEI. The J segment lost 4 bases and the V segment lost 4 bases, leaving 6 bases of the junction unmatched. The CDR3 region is CASSGSSGGSYNEQFF. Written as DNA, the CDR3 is TGTGCCAGCAGTGGGTCTAGCGGGGGGAGTTACAATGAGCAGTTCTTC. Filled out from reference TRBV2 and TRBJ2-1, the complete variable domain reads EPEVTQTPSHQVTQMGQEVILRCVPISNHLYFYWYRQILGQKVEFLVSFYNNEISEKSEIFDDQFSVERPDGSNFTLKIRSTKLEDSAMYFCASSGSSGGSYNEQFFGPGTRLTVL.

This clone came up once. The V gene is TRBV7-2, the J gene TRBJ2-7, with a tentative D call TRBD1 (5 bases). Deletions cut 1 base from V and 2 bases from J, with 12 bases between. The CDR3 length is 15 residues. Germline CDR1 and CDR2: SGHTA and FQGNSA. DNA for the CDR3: TGTGCCAGCAGCTTAGATCAGGGAAGAGCCTACGAGCAGTACTTC. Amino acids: CASSLDQGRAYEQYF.

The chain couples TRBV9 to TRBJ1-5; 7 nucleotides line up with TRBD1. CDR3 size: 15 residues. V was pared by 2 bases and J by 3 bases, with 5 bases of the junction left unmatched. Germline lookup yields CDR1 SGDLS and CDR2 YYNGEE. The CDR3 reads CASSVDRVYNQPQHF. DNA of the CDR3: TGTGCCAGCAGCGTTGACAGGGTTTACAATCAGCCCCAGCATTTT. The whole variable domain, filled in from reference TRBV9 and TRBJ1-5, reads DSGVTQTPKHLITATGQRVTLRCSPRSGDLSVYWYQQSLDQGLQFLIQYYNGEERAKGNILERFSAQQFPDLHSELNLSSLELGDSALYFCASSVDRVYNQPQHFGDGTRLSIL.

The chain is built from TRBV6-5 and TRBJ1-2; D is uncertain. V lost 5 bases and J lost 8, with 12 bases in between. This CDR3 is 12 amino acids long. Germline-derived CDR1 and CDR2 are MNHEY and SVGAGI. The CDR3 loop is CASSIEGGGYTF. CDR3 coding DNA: TGTGCCAGCAGTATCGAGGGTGGCGGCTACACCTTC.

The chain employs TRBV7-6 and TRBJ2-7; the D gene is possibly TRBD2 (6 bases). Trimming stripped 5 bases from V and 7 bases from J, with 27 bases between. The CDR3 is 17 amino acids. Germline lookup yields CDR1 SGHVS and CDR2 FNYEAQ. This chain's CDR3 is CASSPRPVEGPRGEQYF. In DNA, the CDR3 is TGTGCCAGCAGCCCTAGGCCGGTTGAGGGCCCCCGGGGGGAGCAGTACTTC.